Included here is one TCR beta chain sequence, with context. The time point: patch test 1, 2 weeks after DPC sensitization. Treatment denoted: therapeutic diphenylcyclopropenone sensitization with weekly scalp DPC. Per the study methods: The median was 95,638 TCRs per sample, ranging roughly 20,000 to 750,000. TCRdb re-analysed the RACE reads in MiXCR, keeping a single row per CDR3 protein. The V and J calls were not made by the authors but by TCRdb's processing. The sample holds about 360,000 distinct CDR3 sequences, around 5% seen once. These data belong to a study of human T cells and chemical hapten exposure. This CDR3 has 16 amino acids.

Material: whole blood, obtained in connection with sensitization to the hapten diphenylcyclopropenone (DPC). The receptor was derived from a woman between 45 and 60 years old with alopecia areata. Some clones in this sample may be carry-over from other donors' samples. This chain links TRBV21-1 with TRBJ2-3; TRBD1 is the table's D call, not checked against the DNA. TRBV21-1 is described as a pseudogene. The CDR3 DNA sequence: TGTGCCAGCAGCAAAGGGGAAGACAGGGACACAGATACGCAGTATTTT. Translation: CASSKGEDRDTDTQYF.